This T cell receptor beta chain stems from a study of spatial heterogeneity in lung cancer. TCRdb re-called the 5' RACE reads with MiXCR, one entry per CDR3 protein. The table has about 38,000 distinct CDR3 sequences, 7.5% to 8% seen once. Time point noted: sample taken at primary tumor resection. In its sample, this clonotype was seen a few times. Germline V gene data show CDR1 as DFQATT and CDR2 as SNEGSKA (reference sequence). CDR3 length: 13 amino acids. With 3 bases removed from V and 3 bases from J, the gap between germline ends came to 10 bases. The TCR was taken from a male donor with early-stage non-small cell lung cancer. This rearrangement joins TRBV20-1 to TRBJ2-3; D not certain. The sample in question was PBMCs, obtained at surgery. The CDR3 region has the DNA TGCAGTGCTAGTTGGCTAGTAACAGATACGCAGTATTTT. Its translation is CSASWLVTDTQYF.